This passage covers 11 T cell receptor beta chains from one sample sequenced in a study of shared clonotypes between healthy human individuals. Data came from immunoSEQ multiplex PCR; TCRdb stores just in-frame clones and leaves some out. The sample carries roughly 2.2 million clones, about nine tenths recorded once. Sequencing was performed on naive CD4+ T cells from PBMCs. Regarding subset: CD45RA+ positively selected. The receptors come from a man aged 18-30 years in good health. Some clones in this sample may be carry-over from other donors' samples.

This clone has a handful of counts. V gene TRBV30 combines with J gene TRBJ1-1; D gene ambiguous. Germline V gene data show CDR1 as GTSNPN and CDR2 as SVGIG (reference sequence). The ends were cut back, 1 base at V and 3 bases at J, with 6 bases in the middle. CDR3 length equals 12 residues. CDR3 region: CAWSGGDTEAFF. In nucleotides, the CDR3 is TGTGCCTGGAGTGGGGGAGACACTGAAGCTTTCTTT.

Only one count was recorded for this clone. The chain combines TRBV7-2 with TRBJ2-3, with D possibly TRBD2 on 5 matching bases. Trimming pared 0 bases from V and 8 bases from J, leaving 18 bases between. In germline, CDR1 is SGHTA, CDR2 FQGNSA. The CDR3 has 16 amino acids. As DNA, the CDR3 is TGTGCCAGCAGCTTAGCAGCGGTCTTTGGGGTAATTACGCAGTATTTT. Its protein is CASSLAAVFGVITQYF.

The gene calls are TRBV19 and TRBJ1-2; D call uncertain. The CDR3 runs 15 residues. V shed 5 bases and J shed 2 bases, with 15 bases lying between them. Germline V gives CDR1 LNHDA, CDR2 SQIVND (reference sequence). The CDR3 is CASSATRMRNYGYTF. CDR3 coding DNA: TGTGCCAGTAGTGCCACAAGGATGAGGAACTATGGCTACACCTTC. The full variable domain, with the rest looked up from reference TRBV19 and TRBJ1-2, is DGGITQSPKYLFRKEGQNVTLSCEQNLNHDAMYWYRQDPGQGLRLIYYSQIVNDFQKGDIAEGYSVSREKKESFPLTVTSAQKNPTAFYLCASSATRMRNYGYTFGSGTRLTVV.

This chain uses TRBV6-5 with TRBJ1-6, with unresolved D. The germline V and J ends were trimmed by 2 bases and 8 bases, with 10 bases remaining between them. This CDR3 contains 14 residues. From germline, CDR1 is MNHEY and CDR2 SVGAGI. The DNA of the CDR3 is TGTGCCAGCAGTTACGACAAAGACTATTCACCCCTCCACTTT. Protein sequence: CASSYDKDYSPLHF.

In this sample, this clone turned up a few times. This chain links TRBV5-4 with TRBJ2-3; D call uncertain. The CDR3 length is 14 residues. The germline CDR1 and CDR2 sequences are SGHNT and YYREEE (reference sequence). V was trimmed by 3 bases and J by 6 bases, leaving 14 bases between them. CDR3 bases: TGTGCCAGCAGCTACGACGGATACCAGGATACGCAGTATTTT. Its translation: CASSYDGYQDTQYF.

This chain connects TRBV29-1 to TRBJ2-7; the match to TRBD1 covers 9 bases. V shed 5 bases, J shed 6 bases, and the junction held 11 bases outside the gene matches. The CDR3 loop spans 14 amino acids. CDR1 SQVTM and CDR2 ANQGSEA come from the germline V gene. In DNA form, the CDR3 reads TGCAGCGTTCGGGGACAGGGTGCGGCGGGCGAGCAGTACTTC. It encodes CSVRGQGAAGEQYF.

Here the CDR3 DNA reads TGTGCCAGCAGTTACCTGTCGGGGTACACTGAAGCTTTCTTT. It codes for CASSYLSGYTEAFF. The chain links TRBV6-5 to TRBJ1-1, with D hard to call. Between the trimmed V and J ends, which lost 2 bases and 3 bases, there was a span of 10 bases. The V gene's germline CDR1 is MNHEY and CDR2 SVGAGI. The length of the CDR3 is 14 residues.

V gene TRBV6-5 combines with J gene TRBJ2-7; D gene uncertain. This CDR3 has 11 residues. CDR1 MNHEY and CDR2 SVGAGI come from the germline V gene. V lost 6 bases, J lost 3 bases, and 6 bases lay in between. The chain's CDR3 is CASRASYEQYF. The CDR3 coding sequence is TGTGCCAGCAGGGCCAGCTACGAGCAGTACTTC.

The J gene is TRBJ1-1, the V gene TRBV28; 7 bases map to TRBD1. Germline assignment: CDR1 MDHEN and CDR2 SYDVKM. V was clipped by 5 bases and J by 4 bases; unmatched bases: 13. The CDR3 consists of 16 residues. CDR3 region: CASSPPRPTGSTEAFF. CDR3 DNA: TGTGCCAGCAGTCCCCCAAGGCCGACAGGGAGCACTGAAGCTTTCTTT.

The V gene is TRBV19, the J gene TRBJ1-2, with 8 positions matching TRBD1. The V segment lost 4 bases and the J segment 4 bases; nucleotides outside the gene matches: 5. The CDR3 sequence is 14 residues long. CDR1 LNHDA and CDR2 SQIVND come from the germline V gene (reference sequence). The CDR3 region is CASSTQGASYGYTF. The CDR3 coding sequence is TGTGCCAGTAGTACCCAGGGGGCTAGCTATGGCTACACCTTC.

This sequence joins TRBV6-5 and TRBJ1-1; D unresolved. V lost 8 bases to trimming and J lost 4 bases, with 14 bases between them. There are 13 residues in the CDR3. Germline assignment: CDR1 MNHEY and CDR2 SVGAGI. In DNA form, the CDR3 reads TGTGCCAGCTGCCCGGACGTGGGCACTGAAGCTTTCTTT. Its protein is CASCPDVGTEAFF.